Each of the 32 T cell receptor beta chains below was sequenced from the same sample in a study of T cells after yellow fever vaccination. TCRdb passed the 5' RACE reads through MiXCR, listing each CDR3 protein once. The sample records roughly 63,000 distinct CDR3 sequences, 7.4% being singletons. The sample here was CD8+ T cells sorted from PBMCs, taken 15 days after the yellow fever booster vaccination. The receptors come from a man aged 30 to 45 who received the YFV17D yellow fever vaccine.

This clonotype was seen ten or more times. V is TRBV12-3 or TRBV12-4 and J is TRBJ2-7, with D unresolved. CDR3 length: 14 residues. The V gene lost 6 bases and the J gene lost 0 bases, with 12 bases spanning the gap. The CDR3 DNA reads TGTGCCAGCAGCCATGGACGGTTCTCCTACGAGCAGTACTTC. Translation: CASSHGRFSYEQYF.

This clonotype was seen more than once but under ten times. The rearrangement links TRBV20-1 to TRBJ2-7; no clear D gene. This CDR3 is built from 12 residues. V was clipped by 4 bases and J by 2 bases, with 9 bases between them. Germline assignment: CDR1 DFQATT and CDR2 SNEGSKA (reference sequence). The CDR3 sequence is CSAMGGTYEQYF. The CDR3 region has the DNA TGCAGTGCTATGGGCGGAACCTACGAGCAGTACTTC.

Turning to this clonotype: This sequence may be a read error, since a much larger clone differs from it by one base. The rearrangement uses TRBV5-5 and TRBJ2-7; D is ambiguous. Deletions cut 6 bases from V and 2 bases from J, with 12 bases between. This CDR3 spans 13 amino acids. The V gene's germline CDR1 is SGHKS and CDR2 YYEKEE (reference sequence). The CDR3 reads CASIVHGTYEQYF. The CDR3 coding sequence is TGTGCCAGCATTGTACATGGAACCTACGAGCAGTACTTC.

Note on this clonotype: This may arise from a read error, as a much more abundant clone is one base away. In DNA, the CDR3 is TGTGCCAGCAGTACACAGCGGAACACCGGGGAGCTGTTTTTT. Protein sequence: CASSTQRNTGELFF. The rearrangement links TRBV7-6 to TRBJ2-2; D unclear. Germline V gene sequence: CDR1 SGHVS, CDR2 FNYEAQ. The CDR3 covers 14 residues. Trimming cost V 6 bases and J 1 base, with 9 bases left between them.

This clonotype was detected ten times or more. This chain links TRBV6-2 or TRBV6-3 with TRBJ2-1; possibly TRBD1 for D (7 bases). The CDR3 has 14 residues. Germline CDR1 MNHEY, CDR2 SVGEGT. V gave up 5 bases and J gave up 9 bases, with 17 bases separating them. CDR3 nucleotide sequence: TGTGCCAGCAGTCAGGGGGGACTTTACGGTGAGCAGTTCTTC. Encoded protein: CASSQGGLYGEQFF.

In this sample, this clonotype turned up many times. Here the CDR3 DNA reads TGTGCCAGCAGTTCCTTGACTAGCGGGATTTACGAGCAGTACTTC. Its translation: CASSSLTSGIYEQYF. The chain recombines TRBV28 with TRBJ2-7; TRBD2 matches 11 bases. V lost 4 bases and J lost 4; bases outside the gene matches: 6. Germline CDR1 and CDR2: MDHEN and SYDVKM. The CDR3 has 15 amino acids.

This clonotype came up many times. The CDR3 region is CASSSLYRQDFSKGYEQYF. In DNA form, the CDR3 reads TGCGCCAGCAGCTCGCTATATCGGCAGGACTTCTCAAAGGGCTACGAGCAGTACTTC. The chain recombines TRBV5-1 with TRBJ2-7, with D tentatively TRBD2 (5 bases). Germline-derived CDR1 and CDR2 are SGHRS and YFSETQ. V lost 3 bases and J lost 3, with 28 bases in between. The CDR3 has 19 amino acids.

This clonotype has at least ten counts. The chain joins TRBV20-1 to TRBJ2-3; 11 positions agree with TRBD2. CDR3 length: 15 residues. The V and J ends lost 4 bases and 6 bases, in that order; junction bases with no gene match: 9. Germline V lookup: CDR1 DFQATT, CDR2 SNEGSKA (reference sequence). The CDR3 protein is CSANEWTSGSDTQYF. CDR3 nucleotide sequence: TGCAGTGCTAACGAATGGACTAGCGGGTCCGATACGCAGTATTTT.

At least ten counts were recorded for this clonotype. The gene calls are TRBV6-5 and TRBJ2-3; D is unclear. The CDR3 consists of 13 residues. Germline V gene data show CDR1 as MNHEY and CDR2 as SVGAGI. V was shortened by 4 bases and J by 1 base, with 6 bases between the two germline ends. The CDR3: CASSSSGTDTQYF. The CDR3 DNA follows: TGTGCCAGCAGTTCCTCGGGCACAGATACGCAGTATTTT.

This clonotype was seen many times. The chain is built from TRBV25-1 and TRBJ2-7; 8 nucleotides agree with TRBD1. V lost 2 bases, J lost 5 bases, and 8 bases stayed unmatched. The germline V gene encodes CDR1 MGHDK and CDR2 SYGVNS. The CDR3 consists of 15 residues. This CDR3 reads CASSEGAGGLHEQYF. Here the CDR3 DNA reads TGTGCCAGCAGTGAAGGGGCAGGGGGCCTTCACGAGCAGTACTTC.

This clonotype was detected ten times or more. The V call is TRBV7-2, the J call TRBJ2-3; 9 bases are a match to TRBD2. Germline values: CDR1 SGHTA, CDR2 FQGNSA. Germline trimming cut 3 bases from V and 4 bases from J; bases unmatched to any gene: 5. CDR3 length equals 15 residues. CDR3 in amino acids: CASSFGTSFADTQYF. CDR3 sequence (DNA): TGTGCCAGCAGCTTTGGGACTAGCTTCGCAGATACGCAGTATTTT.

This clonotype was counted ten times or more. The genes are TRBV18 and TRBJ1-4; no firm D call. Trimming pared 2 bases from V and 0 bases from J, leaving 4 bases between. CDR3 length: 14 residues. Germline CDR1 and CDR2: KGHSH and LQKENI. The CDR3 loop is CASSPFATNEKLFF. In DNA, the CDR3 is TGTGCCAGCTCACCATTTGCAACTAATGAAAAACTGTTTTTT.

This clonotype was counted at least ten times. This sequence joins TRBV27 and TRBJ2-3; no firm D call. This CDR3 has 13 amino acids. Trimming cost V 3 bases and J 2 bases, with 6 bases left between them. In germline, CDR1 is MNHEY, CDR2 SMNVEV (reference sequence). The CDR3 sequence: CASSFALTDTQYF. The DNA for the CDR3 is TGTGCCAGCAGTTTCGCCCTCACAGATACGCAGTATTTT.

This clonotype was seen repeatedly, ten times or more. The rearrangement links TRBV6-2 or TRBV6-3 to TRBJ1-2, with a tentative D call TRBD1 (5 bases). The V gene lost 4 bases and the J gene lost 3 bases, with 9 bases spanning the gap. The CDR3 runs 13 residues. The germline V gene has CDR1 MNHEY and CDR2 SVGEGT. CDR3 nucleotide sequence: TGTGCCAGCAGTTCCAGGGACCACTATGGCTACACCTTC. This codes for CASSSRDHYGYTF.

This clonotype has a count of ten or more. The rearrangement uses TRBV12-3 or TRBV12-4 and TRBJ2-1; 7 bases align to TRBD2. The CDR3 totals 13 residues. V trimming: 6 bases; J trimming: 8 bases; junction bases outside the gene matches: 7. CDR3 protein: CASRPPSGDEQFF. Written as DNA, the CDR3 is TGTGCCAGCAGACCCCCTAGCGGCGATGAGCAGTTCTTC.

This clonotype was detected ten times or more. The V call is TRBV4-1, the J call TRBJ2-7; 8 positions match TRBD1. J lost 5 bases, V lost 1 base, and 4 bases had no gene match. The CDR3 consists of 14 residues. Germline V gene lookup returns CDR1 MGHRA and CDR2 YSYEKL. The CDR3 DNA reads TGCGCCAGCAGCCAAGGGCAGGGGGCAAACGAGCAGTACTTC. Its protein is CASSQGQGANEQYF.

Many counts were recorded for this clonotype. The chain joins TRBV27 to TRBJ1-2; D unresolved. The CDR3 loop spans 10 amino acids. The V end was cut by 3 bases, the J end by 7 bases, with 3 bases between. The germline CDR1 and CDR2 sequences are MNHEY and SMNVEV (reference sequence). The CDR3 here is CASSFAGYTF. CDR3 nucleotide sequence: TGTGCCAGCAGTTTCGCTGGCTACACCTTC.

This clonotype was detected many times. The CDR3 region is CASSVDPIGNEQFF. The CDR3 DNA is TGTGCCAGCAGCGTAGATCCCATTGGGAATGAGCAGTTCTTC. The genes are TRBV9 and TRBJ2-1; the D is unclear. The V end lost 0 bases, the J end lost 7 bases, and 11 bases lay between the germline ends. This CDR3 region has 14 residues. Germline V gives CDR1 SGDLS, CDR2 YYNGEE.

This clonotype was seen ten or more times. CDR3 residues: CASSPTGQSQPQHF. CDR3 coding DNA: TGTGCCAGCAGCCCCACAGGGCAGAGTCAGCCCCAGCATTTT. This chain links TRBV9 with TRBJ1-5; tentative D call: TRBD1 (6 bases). The ends were cut back, 4 bases at V and 6 bases at J, with 14 bases in the middle. Germline loops: CDR1 SGDLS, CDR2 YYNGEE. The CDR3 sequence is 14 residues long.

This clonotype was detected ten times or more. CDR3 DNA: TGCAGCGTTGTCAACTCGGGGCAAAGAAATGAGCAGTTCTTC. Amino acids: CSVVNSGQRNEQFF. The chain couples TRBV29-1 to TRBJ2-1; possibly TRBD1 or TRBD2 for D (5 bases each). Germline values: CDR1 SQVTM, CDR2 ANQGSEA. Trimming shortened V by 4 bases and J by 7 bases, and 17 bases separated the two germline ends. The CDR3 runs 14 residues.

This clonotype came up many times. This chain joins TRBV21-1 and TRBJ2-1; the table's D call, TRBD1, was not checked against the DNA. TRBV21-1 counts as a pseudogene. This CDR3 comprises 14 residues. The CDR3 loop is CASSKAEKGHEQFF. The CDR3 DNA is TGTGCCAGCAGCAAAGCTGAGAAGGGACATGAGCAGTTCTTC.

This clonotype was observed at least ten times. The chain uses TRBV11-3 and TRBJ2-3; 8 bases map to TRBD1. V dropped 3 bases and J dropped 11; count of bases not matched to a gene: 4. CDR3 length: 12 amino acids. The germline V gene encodes CDR1 SGHNT and CDR2 YENEEA. The CDR3 coding sequence is TGTGCCAGCAGCTTCGGGACAGGAGAGCAGTATTTT. This encodes CASSFGTGEQYF. The full variable domain, its missing parts supplied by reference TRBV11-3 and TRBJ2-3, is EAGVVQSPRYKIIEKKQPVAFWCNPISGHNTLYWYLQNLGQGPELLIRYENEEAVDDSQLPKDRFSAERLKGVDSTLKIQPAELGDSAVYLCASSFGTGEQYFGPGTRLTVL.

This clonotype was detected a few times. The CDR3 nucleotides read TGTGCCAGTAGTATTTACGGAGAGTATAGCAATCAGCCCCAGCATTTT. Translated, it gives CASSIYGEYSNQPQHF. V is TRBV19 and J is TRBJ1-5; D remains unclear. V dropped 3 bases and J dropped 0 bases, with 12 bases sitting between them. This CDR3 contains 16 residues. Germline values: CDR1 LNHDA, CDR2 SQIVND (reference sequence).

This clonotype was recorded many times. The rearrangement uses TRBV9 and TRBJ2-7; D gene unclear. The V gene's germline CDR1 is SGDLS and CDR2 YYNGEE. V lost 4 bases, J lost 1 base, and 15 bases lay in between. This CDR3 has 15 amino acids. CDR3 amino acids: CASSPSAEVSYEQYF. CDR3 bases: TGTGCCAGCAGCCCCTCTGCTGAGGTATCCTACGAGCAGTACTTC.

This clonotype has at least ten counts. This sequence joins TRBV30 and TRBJ2-1, with TRBD2 identical over 14 bases. V lost 8 bases and J lost 6; bases outside the gene matches: 3. Germline V lookup: CDR1 GTSNPN, CDR2 SVGIG (reference sequence). This CDR3 has 13 amino acids. Here the CDR3 DNA reads TGTGCCGGGGGACTAGCGGGAGTCAATGAGCAGTTCTTC. It codes for CAGGLAGVNEQFF. The full variable domain, completed using reference TRBV30 and TRBJ2-1, is SQTIHQWPATLVQPVGSPLSLECTVEGTSNPNLYWYRQAAGRGLQLLFYSVGIGQISSEVPQNLSASRPQDRQFILSSKKLLLSDSGFYLCAGGLAGVNEQFFGPGTRLTVL.

This clonotype has a handful of counts. The chain joins TRBV30 to TRBJ2-4; D gene uncertain. This CDR3 comprises 15 residues. Looked up from germline, CDR1 is GTSNPN and CDR2 is SVGIG (reference sequence). Trimming took off 5 bases at V and 8 bases at J, with 22 bases between the two ends. CDR3 region: CAWGPQYHPTHIQYF. CDR3 DNA sequence: TGTGCCTGGGGACCCCAGTATCATCCAACCCACATTCAGTACTTC.

In this sample, this clonotype turned up many times. The chain has TRBV29-1 and TRBJ2-7; D might be TRBD1 (5 bases). Germline loops: CDR1 SQVTM, CDR2 ANQGSEA. V was pared by 6 bases and J by 0 bases, with 6 bases between. The CDR3 loop spans 11 amino acids. The CDR3 nucleotides are TGCAGCGTGGACACCTCCTACGAGCAGTACTTC. This translates into CSVDTSYEQYF.

V and J are TRBV18 and TRBJ2-6, with D hard to call. Trimming removed 11 bases from V and 4 bases from J, with 9 bases in between. This CDR3 has 12 residues. CDR1 is KGHSH and CDR2 is LQKENI in the germline V gene. This CDR3 is CAAPLGANVLTF. The CDR3 DNA sequence: TGTGCCGCCCCCTTGGGGGCCAACGTCCTGACTTTC.

The rearrangement links TRBV12-3 or TRBV12-4 to TRBJ2-1; 9 bases fit TRBD2. This CDR3 is 19 amino acids long. DNA of the CDR3: TGTACCCTCAGTTTAGAACTAGCGGGCTTGGGGGACCTTTACAATGAGCAGTTCTTC. This translates into CTLSLELAGLGDLYNEQFF.

As regards this clonotype: Just one base apart from a much larger clone, this may be a read error. The rearrangement joins TRBV6-1 to TRBJ2-1; 7 positions agree with TRBD2. The last part of the DNA fits TRBJ2-7 better; the J call may be wrong. Germline V gene sequence: CDR1 MNHNS, CDR2 SASEGT. This CDR3 contains 15 residues. The CDR3 is CASTAGLAAYNEQYF. The CDR3 bases are TGTGCCAGCACCGCAGGGCTAGCGGCCTACAATGAGCAGTACTTC.

This clonotype has at least ten counts. The chain carries TRBV29-1 and TRBJ1-1; 8 bases align to TRBD1. Germline V gives CDR1 SQVTM, CDR2 ANQGSEA. The CDR3 extends over 15 amino acids. V was clipped by 3 bases and J by 4 bases; unmatched bases: 10. For the CDR3, the DNA is TGCAGCGTTGATAGGCAGGGGGCTTGGGGCACTGAAGCTTTCTTT. Its translation is CSVDRQGAWGTEAFF.

This clonotype was observed at least ten times. J is TRBJ2-7 and V is TRBV12-3 or TRBV12-4; TRBD1 matches 9 bases. Unmatched junction bases numbered 14, after V lost 3 bases and J lost 5 bases. CDR3 length: 17 amino acids. DNA of the CDR3: TGTGCCAGCAGTTTCCCTGAGGGGGCCCGGACAGGGGACGAGCAGTACTTC. This codes for CASSFPEGARTGDEQYF.